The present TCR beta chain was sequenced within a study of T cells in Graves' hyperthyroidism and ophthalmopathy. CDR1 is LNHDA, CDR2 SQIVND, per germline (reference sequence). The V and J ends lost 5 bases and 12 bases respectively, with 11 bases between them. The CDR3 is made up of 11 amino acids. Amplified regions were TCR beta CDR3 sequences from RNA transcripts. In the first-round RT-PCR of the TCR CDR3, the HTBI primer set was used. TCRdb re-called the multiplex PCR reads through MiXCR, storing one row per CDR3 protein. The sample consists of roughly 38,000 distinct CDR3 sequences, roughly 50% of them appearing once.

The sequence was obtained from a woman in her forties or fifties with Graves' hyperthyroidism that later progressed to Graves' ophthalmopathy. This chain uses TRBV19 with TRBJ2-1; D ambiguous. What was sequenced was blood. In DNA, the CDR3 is TGTGCCAGTAGTCCACGCAAGGGGCAGTTCTTC. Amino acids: CASSPRKGQFF.